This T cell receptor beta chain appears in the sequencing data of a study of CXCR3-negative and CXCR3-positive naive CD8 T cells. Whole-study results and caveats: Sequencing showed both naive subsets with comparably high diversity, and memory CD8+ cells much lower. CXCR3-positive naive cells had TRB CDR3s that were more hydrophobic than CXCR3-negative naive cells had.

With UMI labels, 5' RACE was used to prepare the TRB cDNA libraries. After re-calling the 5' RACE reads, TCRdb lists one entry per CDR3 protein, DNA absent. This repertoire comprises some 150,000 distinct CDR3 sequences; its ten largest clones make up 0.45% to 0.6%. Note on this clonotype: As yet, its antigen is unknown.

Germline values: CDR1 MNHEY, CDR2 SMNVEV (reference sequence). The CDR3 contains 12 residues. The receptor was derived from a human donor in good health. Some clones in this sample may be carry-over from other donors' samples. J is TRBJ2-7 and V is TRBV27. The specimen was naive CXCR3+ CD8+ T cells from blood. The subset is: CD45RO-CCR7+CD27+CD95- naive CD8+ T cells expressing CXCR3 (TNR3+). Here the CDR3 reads CASSRTEGEQYF.